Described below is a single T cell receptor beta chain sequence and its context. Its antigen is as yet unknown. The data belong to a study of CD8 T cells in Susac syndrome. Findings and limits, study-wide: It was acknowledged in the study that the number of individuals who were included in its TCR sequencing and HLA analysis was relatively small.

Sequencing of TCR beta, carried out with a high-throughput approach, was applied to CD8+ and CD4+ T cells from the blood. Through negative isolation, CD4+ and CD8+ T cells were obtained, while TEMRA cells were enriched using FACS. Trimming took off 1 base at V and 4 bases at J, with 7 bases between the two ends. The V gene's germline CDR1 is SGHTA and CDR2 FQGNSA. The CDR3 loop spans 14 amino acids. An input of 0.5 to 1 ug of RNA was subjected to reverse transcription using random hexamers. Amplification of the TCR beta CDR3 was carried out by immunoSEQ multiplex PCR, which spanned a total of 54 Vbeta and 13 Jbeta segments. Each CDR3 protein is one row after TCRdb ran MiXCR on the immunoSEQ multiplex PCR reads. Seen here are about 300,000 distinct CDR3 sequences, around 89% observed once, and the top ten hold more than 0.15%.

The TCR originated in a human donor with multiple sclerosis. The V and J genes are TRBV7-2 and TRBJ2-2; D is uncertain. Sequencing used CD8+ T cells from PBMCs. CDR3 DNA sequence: TGTGCCAGCAGCTTAGGATGGCTCACCGGGGAGCTGTTTTTT. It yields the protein CASSLGWLTGELFF.